A single T cell receptor (beta chain) is shown here with its context. Antigen unknown. The assay was immunoSEQ multiplex PCR, and TCRdb's table has in-frame clones only and misses some. The sample contains about 31,000 clones, around 80% of which appear only once. Germline loops: CDR1 DFQATT, CDR2 SNEGSKA (reference sequence). V shed 3 bases and J shed 7 bases, with 7 bases lying between them. This CDR3 has 11 residues. This specimen comes from a study of T cells in narcolepsy. Background on the study: Enrolled donors included narcolepsy type 1 or type 2 patients and healthy controls.

Study findings and constraints: HCRT-specific and TRIB2-specific autoreactive clonotypes appeared among same-patient CSF and blood CD4+ clonotypes. In some patient and control memory CD4+ samples, autoreactive clones were absent. Autoreactive clonotypes reportedly recurred in blood of same and different patients, not controls.

Input material: CD45RA- memory CD4+ T cells from PBMCs. The TCR was taken from a human donor with narcolepsy. This chain uses TRBV20-1 with TRBJ2-1; a weak D match, TRBD2 (5 bases). CDR3 in amino acids: CSASTSNEQFF. The CDR3 nucleotides read TGCAGTGCTAGTACTAGTAATGAGCAGTTCTTC.